This passage covers 26 T cell receptor beta chains from one sample sequenced in a study of blood T cell repertoires in COVID-19. Sequencing used immunoSEQ multiplex PCR; TCRdb keeps in-frame clones, though not all of them. Of some 300,000 clones in the sample, around 90% were seen once. Sample: PBMCs or T cells enriched from blood (not recorded which). All receptors come from a woman aged 55-70 years in a cohort exposed to, infected with or recovered from COVID-19 (not recorded which).

This chain links TRBV5-1 with TRBJ2-5; maybe TRBD1 (7 bases). The V end lost 1 base, the J end lost 3 bases, and 13 bases lay between the germline ends. Germline loops: CDR1 SGHRS, CDR2 YFSETQ. This CDR3 has 15 residues. The CDR3 DNA reads as TGCGCCAGCAGCTTGCCCAGGGGGGAGGAAGAGACCCAGTACTTC. This sequence encodes CASSLPRGEEETQYF.

This chain links TRBV11-3 with TRBJ2-3; 7 bases agree with TRBD1. Losses at the gene ends were 5 bases for V and 3 bases for J; bases not matched to a gene: 5. The germline gives CDR1 SGHNT, CDR2 YENEEA. This CDR3 spans 14 amino acids. CDR3 coding DNA: TGTGCCAGCAGCCACCGACAGGGAACAGATACGCAGTATTTT. It yields the protein CASSHRQGTDTQYF.

This chain joins TRBV6-4 and TRBJ2-6; TRBD1 is a possible D gene (5 bases). Germline V gene lookup returns CDR1 MRHNA and CDR2 SNTAGT. This CDR3 has 15 residues. Deletions cut 5 bases from V and 0 bases from J, with 8 bases between. The chain's CDR3 is CASSSGSSGANVLTF. The CDR3 DNA sequence: TGTGCCAGCAGTTCAGGGTCCTCTGGGGCCAACGTCCTGACTTTC.

The chain has TRBV7-3 and TRBJ2-7; possibly TRBD1 for D (6 bases). This CDR3 contains 14 residues. Trimming took off 4 bases at V and 0 bases at J, with 10 bases between the two ends. Per the germline V gene, CDR1 is SGHTA and CDR2 is FQGTGA. The CDR3 coding sequence is TGTGCCAGCAGCTCCGACAGGTACTCCTACGAGCAGTACTTC. Residues: CASSSDRYSYEQYF.

The chain couples TRBV6-5 to TRBJ1-1; the D is unclear. The CDR3 loop spans 13 amino acids. V lost 6 bases and J lost 7, with 15 bases in between. From germline, CDR1 is MNHEY and CDR2 SVGAGI. CDR3 loop: CASRWEGLGEAFF. The CDR3 DNA is TGTGCCAGCAGATGGGAGGGTTTGGGTGAAGCTTTCTTT.

This clone was observed a handful of times. The chain couples TRBV5-6 to TRBJ1-5; 7 positions agree with TRBD1. Trimming cost V 4 bases and J 4 bases; bases outside gene matches: 14. Germline-derived CDR1 and CDR2 are SGHDT and YYEEEE. This CDR3 has 17 amino acids. The CDR3 loop is CASSPGGSGGVNQPQHF. The CDR3, as DNA: TGTGCCAGCAGCCCAGGGGGGTCAGGGGGAGTGAATCAGCCCCAGCATTTT.

This chain links TRBV2 with TRBJ2-7, with 8 positions matching TRBD2. Germline CDR1 SNHLY, CDR2 FYNNEI. J lost 3 bases, V lost 6 bases, and 10 bases had no gene match. There are 15 residues in the CDR3. The CDR3 region has the DNA TGTGCCAGCAGCGCGCCGCCGACTAGCGTCTACGAGCAGTACTTC. Encoded protein: CASSAPPTSVYEQYF.

The gene calls are TRBV30 and TRBJ2-1, with 13 bases that match TRBD2. Germline CDR1 and CDR2: GTSNPN and SVGIG (reference sequence). V lost 3 bases, J lost 12 bases, and 11 bases stayed unmatched. This CDR3 has 15 amino acids. CDR3: CAWRRTSGSLDVQFF. In DNA form, the CDR3 reads TGTGCCTGGAGGAGGACTAGCGGGAGCCTCGACGTGCAGTTCTTC.

This rearrangement joins TRBV4-1 to TRBJ2-7; 9 nucleotides agree with TRBD2. This CDR3 is 15 amino acids long. Germline CDR1 reads MGHRA; CDR2 reads YSYEKL. V dropped 1 base and J dropped 0; count of bases not matched to a gene: 1. This CDR3 reads CASSQGAGGSYEQYF. The CDR3 DNA reads as TGCGCCAGCAGCCAAGGAGCGGGGGGCTCCTACGAGCAGTACTTC.

The chain uses TRBV1 and TRBJ1-1. TRBV1 is tagged as a pseudogene. This CDR3 is built from 15 residues. The CDR3 protein is CTSSKRGHWDTEAFF. The CDR3 DNA is TGCACCAGCAGCAAACGGGGTCATTGGGACACTGAAGCTTTCTTT.

The V gene is TRBV6-5, the J gene TRBJ1-5, with D unclear. Between the trimmed V and J ends, which lost 0 bases and 2 bases, there was a span of 11 bases. This CDR3 region has 16 residues. The germline V gene encodes CDR1 MNHEY and CDR2 SVGAGI. The DNA for the CDR3 is TGTGCCAGCAGTTACTCGGTTTCGGGAGGCAATCAGCCCCAGCATTTT. Its protein is CASSYSVSGGNQPQHF.

The chain links TRBV19 to TRBJ2-5, with TRBD2 matching over 14 bases. V was pared by 5 bases and J by 5 bases, with 7 bases of the junction left unmatched. Germline assignment: CDR1 LNHDA and CDR2 SQIVND (reference sequence). The CDR3 consists of 16 residues. CDR3 coding DNA: TGTGCCAGTAGTTTGGGGACTAGCGGGAGAGTGGAGACCCAGTACTTC. It translates to CASSLGTSGRVETQYF.

The V call is TRBV5-1, the J call TRBJ1-1; 10 nucleotides line up with TRBD1. The V and J ends lost 6 bases and 5 bases, in that order; junction bases with no gene match: 10. CDR1 is SGHRS, CDR2 YFSETQ, per germline. The CDR3 length is 15 residues. This CDR3 is CASKFWTGGRTEAFF. The CDR3 bases are TGCGCCAGCAAATTTTGGACAGGGGGACGGACTGAAGCTTTCTTT.

This chain joins TRBV6-5 and TRBJ1-2, with 8 bases lining up with TRBD1. This CDR3 region has 14 residues. With V trimmed by 5 bases and J by 7 bases, 9 bases remained unmatched. Germline CDR1 is MNHEY and CDR2 is SVGAGI. The CDR3 region has the DNA TGTGCCAGCAGTATCCCCGACAGGGGTATTGGCTACACCTTC. It codes for CASSIPDRGIGYTF.

The rearrangement joins TRBV28 to TRBJ2-2; D gene uncertain. V gave up 7 bases and J gave up 6 bases, with 15 bases separating them. Germline CDR1 and CDR2: MDHEN and SYDVKM. The CDR3 sequence is 14 residues long. In DNA form, the CDR3 reads TGTGCCAGCACCCCTATCGTGGTCCCCGGGGAGCTGTTTTTT. The encoded protein is CASTPIVVPGELFF.

This clone was found once. The genes are TRBV7-9 and TRBJ2-5; D is perhaps TRBD2 (5 bases). Germline CDR1 and CDR2: SEHNR and FQNEAQ (reference sequence). The length of the CDR3 is 15 residues. Trimming shortened V by 1 base and J by 2 bases, and 11 bases separated the two germline ends. The CDR3 reads CASSLVSGGQETQYF. CDR3 sequence (DNA): TGTGCCAGCAGCTTAGTCTCAGGCGGGCAAGAGACCCAGTACTTC.

The chain recombines TRBV28 with TRBJ2-5; the match to TRBD1 covers 9 bases. CDR1 MDHEN and CDR2 SYDVKM come from the germline V gene. CDR3 length: 14 residues. V lost 3 bases to trimming and J lost 5 bases; unmatched junction nucleotides: 4. The CDR3 reads CASSFDRGMETQYF. As DNA, the CDR3 is TGTGCCAGCAGTTTTGACAGGGGGATGGAGACCCAGTACTTC.

This clone was seen more than once but under ten times. The chain links TRBV13 to TRBJ2-7; TRBD2 agrees at 7 bases. CDR1 is PRHDT and CDR2 is FYEKMQ in the germline V gene (reference sequence). The length of the CDR3 is 17 residues. V lost 5 bases, J lost 4 bases, and 17 bases stayed unmatched. The CDR3 DNA follows: TGTGCCAGCAGCCGATCCCCGGGAATACCCGGGGGGTACGAGCAGTACTTC. Translation: CASSRSPGIPGGYEQYF.

In this sample, this clone turned up once. The V gene is TRBV27, the J gene TRBJ1-6; 7 bases fit TRBD1. Germline CDR1 and CDR2: MNHEY and SMNVEV (reference sequence). V lost 5 bases, J lost 0 bases, and 10 bases stayed unmatched. CDR3 length: 18 amino acids. The CDR3 nucleotides are TGTGCCAGCAGTAGACAGGGTTCTTACAGCTCCTATAATTCACCCCTCCACTTT. Translated: CASSRQGSYSSYNSPLHF.

The chain has TRBV5-1 and TRBJ1-1; 9 nucleotides align to TRBD1. Looked up from germline, CDR1 is SGHRS and CDR2 is YFSETQ. The CDR3 is 18 amino acids. V shed 0 bases, J shed 0 bases, and the junction held 9 bases outside the gene matches. Here the CDR3 reads CASSLATGGKGMNTEAFF. The CDR3 bases are TGCGCCAGCAGCTTGGCGACAGGGGGTAAGGGGATGAACACTGAAGCTTTCTTT. Using reference TRBV5-1 and TRBJ1-1 for the parts outside the CDR3, the full variable domain is KAGVTQTPRYLIKTRGQQVTLSCSPISGHRSVSWYQQTPGQGLQFLFEYFSETQRNKGNFPGRFSGRQFSNSRSEMNVSTLELGDSALYLCASSLATGGKGMNTEAFFGQGTRLTVV.

The chain recombines TRBV5-1 with TRBJ2-6, with TRBD1 as a possible D gene (6 bases). Trimming left V 0 bases short and J 0 bases short, with 10 bases between. Germline loops: CDR1 SGHRS, CDR2 YFSETQ. The CDR3 runs 17 residues. For the CDR3, the DNA is TGCGCCAGCAGCTTGGCAGGGGTGGCCTCTGGGGCCAACGTCCTGACTTTC. Amino acids: CASSLAGVASGANVLTF.

The chain uses TRBV19 and TRBJ2-1, with a weak D call TRBD1 (6 bases). Trimming left V 6 bases short and J 2 bases short, with 14 bases between. The CDR3 has 15 amino acids. Looked up from germline, CDR1 is LNHDA and CDR2 is SQIVND (reference sequence). Written as DNA, the CDR3 is TGTGCCAGTAGAACAGGGTGGGCCCCCTACAATGAGCAGTTCTTC. The encoded protein is CASRTGWAPYNEQFF.

This chain connects TRBV27 to TRBJ2-3; TRBD2 matches at 12 bases. The V gene's germline CDR1 is MNHEY and CDR2 SMNVEV (reference sequence). After removal of 5 bases from V and 4 bases from J, the junction contained 7 bases not matched to a gene. CDR3 length: 16 residues. The CDR3 loop reads CASSTRLAGVADTQYF. The CDR3 DNA reads TGTGCCAGCAGTACCCGACTAGCGGGAGTCGCAGATACGCAGTATTTT.

The chain carries TRBV18 and TRBJ1-1, with D perhaps TRBD1 (6 bases). Germline-derived CDR1 and CDR2 are KGHSH and LQKENI. This CDR3 is built from 14 residues. V was pared by 5 bases and J by 0 bases, with 10 bases between. The chain's CDR3 is CASSGGGLNTEAFF. The CDR3 DNA reads TGTGCCAGCTCAGGGGGGGGCCTGAACACTGAAGCTTTCTTT.

The chain has TRBV30 and TRBJ2-6, with D possibly TRBD1 on 5 matching bases. This CDR3 has 17 residues. The V end lost 1 base, the J end lost 0 bases, and 13 bases lay between the germline ends. Germline V gene sequence: CDR1 GTSNPN, CDR2 SVGIG (reference sequence). The CDR3 coding sequence is TGTGCCTGGAGTGAAGGGGTTCAGAGCTCTGGGGCCAACGTCCTGACTTTC. This codes for CAWSEGVQSSGANVLTF.

The V gene is TRBV7-8, the J gene TRBJ2-2, with 8 nucleotides matching TRBD2. The CDR3 spans 15 residues. V lost 6 bases to trimming and J lost 8 bases; unmatched junction nucleotides: 11. CDR1 and CDR2 from the germline V gene are SGHVS and FQNEAQ. The CDR3 loop reads CASRPPGLDGGELFF. As DNA, the CDR3 is TGTGCCAGCAGACCACCGGGACTAGATGGTGGGGAGCTGTTTTTT.